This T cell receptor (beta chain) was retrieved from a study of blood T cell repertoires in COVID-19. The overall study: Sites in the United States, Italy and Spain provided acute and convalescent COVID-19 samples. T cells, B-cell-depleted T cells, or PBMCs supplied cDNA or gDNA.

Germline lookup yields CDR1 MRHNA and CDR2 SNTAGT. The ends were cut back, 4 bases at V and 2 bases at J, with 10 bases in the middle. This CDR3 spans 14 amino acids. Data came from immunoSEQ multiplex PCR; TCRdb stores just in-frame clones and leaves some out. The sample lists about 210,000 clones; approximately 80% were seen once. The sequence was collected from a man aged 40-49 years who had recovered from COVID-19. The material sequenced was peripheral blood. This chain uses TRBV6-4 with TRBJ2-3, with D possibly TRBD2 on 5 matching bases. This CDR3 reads CASSAEVFTDTQYF. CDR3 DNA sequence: TGTGCCAGCAGTGCGGAGGTTTTCACAGATACGCAGTATTTT.